A selection of T cell receptor beta chains follows, all from one sample in a study of neurological immune-mediated disorders. MiXCR, applied by TCRdb to the 5' RACE reads, yields one record per CDR3 protein. The sample records tens of thousands of distinct CDR3 sequences, under 6.5% being singletons. The material sequenced was CD4+ T cells from blood. The receptors stem from a woman in her thirties or forties in good health. Both conserved end residues are part of each CDR3. D genes are given only for firm matches. Expanded clones are given a class, and other clones once, few, many or no size at all.

TRBV5-1	-	many	TRBJ1-1	TGCGCCAGCAGCCTGAGCACAGGACTTGAAGCTTTCTTT	CASSLSTGLEAFF
TRBV6-6	-	many	TRBJ1-6	TGTGCCAGCAGTTACAAGGGTGCCAATTCACCCCTCCACTTT	CASSYKGANSPLHF
TRBV7-9	-	many	TRBJ2-6	TGTGCCAGCAGCTTAACGAGGAGCTCTGGGGCCAACGTCCTGACTTTC	CASSLTRSSGANVLTF
TRBV20-1	-	few	TRBJ2-7	TGCAGTGCTAGAGATAACGGTCTCTCCTACGAGCAGTACTTC	CSARDNGLSYEQYF
TRBV2	TRBD2	many	TRBJ2-1	TGTGCCAGCAGTGCGGGACTAGATCCCTCCTACAATGAGCAGTTCTTC	CASSAGLDPSYNEQFF
TRBV7-9	-	many	TRBJ1-3	TGTGCCAGCAGCCCTTTTGAGGGGAAAGGAAACACCATATATTTT	CASSPFEGKGNTIYF
TRBV20-1	-	many	TRBJ2-3	TGCAGTGCCGATTTAGGCGGAACTAGCACAGATACGCAGTATTTT	CSADLGGTSTDTQYF
TRBV5-1	-	many	TRBJ1-1	TGCGCCAGCAGCTTGGGGGGGTCATCCACTGAAGCTTTCTTT	CASSLGGSSTEAFF
TRBV20-1	TRBD2	many	TRBJ2-2	TGCAGTGCTACGGGACTAGCGGGGACCGGGGAGCTGTTTTTT	CSATGLAGTGELFF
TRBV20-1	-	many	TRBJ2-7	TGCAGTGCACCTACTAGTAGTTCCTACGAGCAGTACTTC	CSAPTSSSYEQYF
TRBV7-6	-	many	TRBJ1-1	TGTGCCAGCAGCTTAGGGCATTCAAAGAACACTGAAGCTTTCTTT	CASSLGHSKNTEAFF
TRBV20-1	-	medium-sized	TRBJ2-1	TGCAGTGCTAGAGTCCCCGGACCAGACTACAATGAGCAGTTCTTC	CSARVPGPDYNEQFF
TRBV7-2	TRBD1	many	TRBJ1-4	TGTGCCAGCAGCGTCAAGACAGGGGGCTCTGGGAAACTGTTTTTT	CASSVKTGGSGKLFF
TRBV6-6	-	many	TRBJ2-7	TGTGCCAGCAGACGTAAATACGAGCAGTACTTC	CASRRKYEQYF
TRBV28	-	many	TRBJ2-7	TGTGCCAGCCGTGACAGGGAGGACCAGTACTTC	CASRDREDQYF
TRBV6-5	-	many	TRBJ2-2	TGTGCCAGCAGCCGGCCCGGGGAGCTGTTTTTT	CASSRPGELFF
TRBV7-9	-	many	TRBJ2-3	TGTGCCAGCAGCTTATCAGTGGGAGTCGGAGACACGCAGTATTTT	CASSLSVGVGDTQYF
TRBV7-2	-	many	TRBJ1-5	TGTGCCAGCAGCTTAAGCTGGGGAGGACAGCCCCAGCATTTT	CASSLSWGGQPQHF
TRBV5-4	-	many	TRBJ2-5	TGTGCCAGCAGCTCCCGTTGGAGGGGTCCCCAAGAGACCCAGTACTTC	CASSSRWRGPQETQYF
TRBV20-1	-	many	TRBJ1-6	TGCAGTGCTAGAGATGCACAGAAAGATAATTCACCCCTCCACTTT	CSARDAQKDNSPLHF
TRBV14	TRBD1	many	TRBJ2-2	TGTGCCAGCAGCCAGGGACAGGGACGGCCCACCGGGGAGCTGTTTTTT	CASSQGQGRPTGELFF
TRBV6-5	-	many	TRBJ2-1	TGTGCCAGCAGTTACTTGGGGGGCTACAATGAGCAGTTCTTC	CASSYLGGYNEQFF
TRBV11-2	-	many	TRBJ1-3	TGTGCCAGCAGTTTGACGGACTCTGGAAACACCATATATTTT	CASSLTDSGNTIYF
TRBV5-1	TRBD1	many	TRBJ2-7	TGCGCCAGCAGCTTGGCCGTAGGGACAGGGGGCTCCTACGAGCAGTACTTC	CASSLAVGTGGSYEQYF
TRBV20-1	-	many	TRBJ2-3	TGCAGTGCTAGAGATTCCCGCACCGGCACAGATACGCAGTATTTT	CSARDSRTGTDTQYF
TRBV20-1	TRBD2	many	TRBJ2-1	TGCAGTGCTAGCTCCGGGAGGGCCGTGAATGAGCAGTTCTTC	CSASSGRAVNEQFF
TRBV14	-	many	TRBJ2-5	TGTGCCAGCAGCCAAGTCGGTTCCAGGCACCAAGAGACCCAGTACTTC	CASSQVGSRHQETQYF
TRBV29-1	-	-	TRBJ2-2	TGCAGCGTCCAAGCGGAGGGCTCCGGGGAGCTGTTTTTT	CSVQAEGSGELFF
TRBV28	-	many	TRBJ2-1	TGTGCCAGCCGCGGGGCATCAGGAGAGCAGTTCTTC	CASRGASGEQFF
TRBV7-2	TRBD2	many	TRBJ2-7	TGTGCCAGCAGCTTAGATACGACCCTAGCGGGCCAGTACTTC	CASSLDTTLAGQYF
TRBV7-8	-	many	TRBJ2-7	TGTGCCAGCAGCCCCCGTGGCCCCTACTACGAGCAGTACTTC	CASSPRGPYYEQYF
TRBV5-1	-	many	TRBJ1-5	TGCGCCAGCAGCTTGGAACCGGATAGCAATCAGCCCCAGCATTTT	CASSLEPDSNQPQHF
TRBV5-5	-	many	TRBJ2-7	TGTGCCAGCAGCTTGGCTTGGGGGCCGTACTCCTACGAGCAGTACTTC	CASSLAWGPYSYEQYF
TRBV10-3	-	medium-sized	TRBJ2-4	TGTGCCATCAGTGACCCGGCACTCATAGGAGGGAAGGGCATTCAGTACTTC	CAISDPALIGGKGIQYF
TRBV29-1	-	many	TRBJ1-5	TGCAGCGTTGAACAAAGAGAGGGACAGCCCCAGCATTTT	CSVEQREGQPQHF
TRBV20-1	TRBD2	many	TRBJ2-1	TGCAGTGCGGGGAAGGGACTAGCGGGATCAAGCTCCTACAATGAGCAGTTCTTC	CSAGKGLAGSSSYNEQFF
TRBV11-2	-	many	TRBJ2-2	TGTGCCAGCAGCTTGGTACCTTCTAGGGAGCTGTTTTTT	CASSLVPSRELFF
TRBV5-1	TRBD1	many	TRBJ2-3	TGCGCCAGCAGCGCATGGGGGACAGGGATCACAGATACGCAGTATTTT	CASSAWGTGITDTQYF
TRBV5-1	-	many	TRBJ1-1	TGCGCCAGCAGCTTGTGGACAGAGGGGGAAGCTTTCTTT	CASSLWTEGEAFF
TRBV20-1	-	many	TRBJ2-7	TGCAGTGCTAGAGCCACCGGGACACCTTCCCGTGTGGACTTC	CSARATGTPSRVDF
TRBV5-5	-	many	TRBJ2-6	TGTGCCAGCAGCCCTCGGCCGTTCTCTGGGGCCAACGTCCTGACTTTC	CASSPRPFSGANVLTF
TRBV6-2/TRBV6-3	TRBD1	many	TRBJ1-6	TGTGCCAGCAGAAAGCACTCCGGGACAGACAATTCACCCCTCCACTTT	CASRKHSGTDNSPLHF
TRBV11-1	-	many	TRBJ2-3	TGTGCCAGCAGCTCCAGAGGCACAGATACGCAGTATTTT	CASSSRGTDTQYF
TRBV5-1	-	many	TRBJ2-3	TGCGCCAGCAGCTTGGCGGGTGGCACAGATACGCAGTATTTT	CASSLAGGTDTQYF
TRBV12-3/TRBV12-4	-	many	TRBJ1-6	TGTGCCAGCAGTTTCGGACAGCACAATTCACCCCTCCACTTT	CASSFGQHNSPLHF
TRBV12-3/TRBV12-4	-	many	TRBJ1-1	TGTGCCAGCAGTTACCACAGGGTATTCACTGAAGCTTTCTTT	CASSYHRVFTEAFF
TRBV7-2	-	many	TRBJ1-1	TGTGCCAGCAGCTTATCAGTCCAGGGCTCGAGGGCTTTCTTT	CASSLSVQGSRAFF
TRBV28	-	many	TRBJ1-1	TGTGCCAGCACTCCGGGCCGGATGAACACTGAAGCTTTCTTT	CASTPGRMNTEAFF
TRBV4-2	TRBD2	many	TRBJ2-7	TGTGCCAGCAGCCAAGATCTTGCCAGGACTAGCGCCGGCGCTTCCTACGAGCAGTACTTC	CASSQDLARTSAGASYEQYF
TRBV5-5	-	-	TRBJ1-4	TGTGCCAGCAGCTTGTCAGGTCACAACGAAAAACTGTTTTTT	CASSLSGHNEKLFF
TRBV29-1	-	many	TRBJ2-5	TGCAGCGTTTCGCCAAAGTATAGCCGAGAGACCCAGTACTTC	CSVSPKYSRETQYF
TRBV6-5	-	many	TRBJ1-3	TGTGCCAGCAGTTACGAAGCAGGAAACACCATATATTTT	CASSYEAGNTIYF
TRBV6-5	-	many	TRBJ2-7	TGTGCCAGCAGTCAGGACTATTACGACTACGAGCAGTACTTC	CASSQDYYDYEQYF
TRBV10-2	-	many	TRBJ2-1	TGCGCCAGCAGAAGGGACAGTCTAGCGATGCGAAGCTCCTACAATGAGCAGTTCTTC	CASRRDSLAMRSSYNEQFF
TRBV5-5	-	many	TRBJ1-5	TGTGCCAGCAGTTTTAAGGGGCAGAATGATCAGCCCCAGCATTTT	CASSFKGQNDQPQHF
TRBV6-6	TRBD1	many	TRBJ2-2	TGTGCCAGCAGTTTTCCCCAGGGGGCGGACACCGGGGAGCTGTTTTTT	CASSFPQGADTGELFF
TRBV9	-	many	TRBJ2-1	TGTGCCAGCAGCGTAGAAGTCTCGTATGAGCAGTTCTTC	CASSVEVSYEQFF